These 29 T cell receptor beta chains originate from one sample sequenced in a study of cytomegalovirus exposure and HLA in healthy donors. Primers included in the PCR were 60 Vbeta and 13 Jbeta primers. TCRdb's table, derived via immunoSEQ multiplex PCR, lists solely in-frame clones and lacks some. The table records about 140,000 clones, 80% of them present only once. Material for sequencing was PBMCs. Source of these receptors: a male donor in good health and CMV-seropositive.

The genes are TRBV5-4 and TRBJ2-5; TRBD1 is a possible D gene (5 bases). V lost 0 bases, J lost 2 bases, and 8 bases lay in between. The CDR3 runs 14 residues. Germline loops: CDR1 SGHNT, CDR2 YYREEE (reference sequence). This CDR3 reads CASSLASGQETQYF. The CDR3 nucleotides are TGTGCCAGCAGCTTGGCCTCAGGGCAAGAGACCCAGTACTTC.

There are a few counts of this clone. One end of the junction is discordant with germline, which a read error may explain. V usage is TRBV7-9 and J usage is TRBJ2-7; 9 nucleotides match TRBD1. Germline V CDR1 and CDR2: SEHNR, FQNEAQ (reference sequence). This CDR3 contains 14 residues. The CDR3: CSSSPLTGGYEQYF. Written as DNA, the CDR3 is TGTTCCAGCAGCCCCTTGACAGGGGGCTACGAGCAGTACTTC.

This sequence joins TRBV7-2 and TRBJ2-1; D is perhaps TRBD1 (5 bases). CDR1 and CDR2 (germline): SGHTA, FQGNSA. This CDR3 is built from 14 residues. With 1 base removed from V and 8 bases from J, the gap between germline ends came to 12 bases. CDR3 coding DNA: TGTGCCAGCAGCTTAGGGGGCAGGGCGGATGAGCAGTTCTTC. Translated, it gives CASSLGGRADEQFF.

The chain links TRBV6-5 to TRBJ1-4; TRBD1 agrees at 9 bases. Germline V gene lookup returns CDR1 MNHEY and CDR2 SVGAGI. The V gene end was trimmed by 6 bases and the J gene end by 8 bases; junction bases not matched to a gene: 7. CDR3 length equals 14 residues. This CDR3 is CASSPGTGREKLFF. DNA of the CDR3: TGTGCCAGCAGCCCCGGGACAGGGCGGGAAAAACTGTTTTTT.

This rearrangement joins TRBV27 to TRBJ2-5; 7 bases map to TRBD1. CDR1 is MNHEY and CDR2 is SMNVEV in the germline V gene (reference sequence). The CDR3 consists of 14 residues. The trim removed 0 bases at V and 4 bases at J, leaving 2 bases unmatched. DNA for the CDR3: TGTGCCAGCAGTTTATCGCGGACAGGAGAGACCCAGTACTTC. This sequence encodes CASSLSRTGETQYF.

The CDR3 spells CASSGDRGDEQYF. CDR3 DNA: TGTGCCAGCAGTGGGGACAGGGGCGACGAGCAGTACTTC. The genes are TRBV6-1 and TRBJ2-7, with 10 bases that match TRBD1. The CDR3 totals 13 residues. Germline V gene sequence: CDR1 MNHNS, CDR2 SASEGT. Trimming at V came to 4 bases and at J to 5 bases, leaving 2 bases not matched to a gene.

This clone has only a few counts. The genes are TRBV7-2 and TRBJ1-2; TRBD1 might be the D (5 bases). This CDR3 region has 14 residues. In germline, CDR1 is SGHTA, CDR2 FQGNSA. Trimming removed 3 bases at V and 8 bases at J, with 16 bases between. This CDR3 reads CASSFLWGGEGYTF. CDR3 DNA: TGTGCCAGCAGCTTCCTTTGGGGGGGGGAAGGCTACACCTTC.

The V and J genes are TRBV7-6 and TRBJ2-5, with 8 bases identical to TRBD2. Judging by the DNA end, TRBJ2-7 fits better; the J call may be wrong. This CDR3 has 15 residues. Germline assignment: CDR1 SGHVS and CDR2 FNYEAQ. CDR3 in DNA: TGTGCCAGCAGCTTAGAAGGCGGGGGGACCTACGAGCAGTACTTC. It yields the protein CASSLEGGGTYEQYF.

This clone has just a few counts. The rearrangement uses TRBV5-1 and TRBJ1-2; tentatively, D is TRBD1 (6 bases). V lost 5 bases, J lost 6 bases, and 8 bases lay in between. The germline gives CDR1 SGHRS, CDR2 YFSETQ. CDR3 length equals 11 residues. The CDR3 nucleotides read TGCGCCAGCAGGCAGGGGCATGGCTACACCTTC. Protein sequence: CASRQGHGYTF. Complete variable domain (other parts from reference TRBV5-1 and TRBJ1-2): KAGVTQTPRYLIKTRGQQVTLSCSPISGHRSVSWYQQTPGQGLQFLFEYFSETQRNKGNFPGRFSGRQFSNSRSEMNVSTLELGDSALYLCASRQGHGYTFGSGTRLTVV.

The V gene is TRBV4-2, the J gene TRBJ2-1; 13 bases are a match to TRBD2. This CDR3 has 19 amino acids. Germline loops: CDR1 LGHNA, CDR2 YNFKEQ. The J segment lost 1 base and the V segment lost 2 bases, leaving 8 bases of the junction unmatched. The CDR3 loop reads CASSQRRLAGGVSYNEQFF. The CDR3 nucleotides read TGTGCCAGCAGCCAAAGAAGACTAGCGGGGGGAGTATCCTACAATGAGCAGTTCTTC.

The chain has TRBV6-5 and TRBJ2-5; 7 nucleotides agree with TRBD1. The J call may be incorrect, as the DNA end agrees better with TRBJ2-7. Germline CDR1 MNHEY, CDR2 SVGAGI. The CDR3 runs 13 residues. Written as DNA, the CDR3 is TGTGCCAGCAGTTTGACAGGGCCCTACGAGCAGTACTTC. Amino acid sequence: CASSLTGPYEQYF.

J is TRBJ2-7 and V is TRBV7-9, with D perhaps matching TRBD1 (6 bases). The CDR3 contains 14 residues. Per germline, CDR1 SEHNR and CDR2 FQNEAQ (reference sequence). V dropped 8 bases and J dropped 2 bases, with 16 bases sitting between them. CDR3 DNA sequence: TGTGCCAGCTCAGGGGCATTAAGGACCTACGAGCAGTACTTC. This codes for CASSGALRTYEQYF.

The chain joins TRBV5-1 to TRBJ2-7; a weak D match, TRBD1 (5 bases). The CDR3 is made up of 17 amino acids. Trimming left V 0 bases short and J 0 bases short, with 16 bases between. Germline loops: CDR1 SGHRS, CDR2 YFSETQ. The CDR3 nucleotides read TGCGCCAGCAGCTTGGCTTTTTTGGCTGACAGCTCCTACGAGCAGTACTTC. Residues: CASSLAFLADSSYEQYF.

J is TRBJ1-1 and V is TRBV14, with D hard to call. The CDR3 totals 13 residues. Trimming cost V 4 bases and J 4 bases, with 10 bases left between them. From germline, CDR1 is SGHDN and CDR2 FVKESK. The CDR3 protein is CASSLHTSTEAFF. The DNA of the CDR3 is TGTGCCAGCAGCCTTCACACCAGCACTGAAGCTTTCTTT.

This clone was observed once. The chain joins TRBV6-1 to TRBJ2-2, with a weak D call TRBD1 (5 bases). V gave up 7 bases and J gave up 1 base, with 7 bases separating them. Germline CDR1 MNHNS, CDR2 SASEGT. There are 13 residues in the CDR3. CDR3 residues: CASNQGNTGELFF. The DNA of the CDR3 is TGTGCCAGCAACCAGGGGAACACCGGGGAGCTGTTTTTT.

DNA of the CDR3: TGTGCCAGCAGCCTTGCTGGCGGAGGGTGGACAGATACGCAGTATTTT. Translated, it gives CASSLAGGGWTDTQYF. V usage is TRBV5-4 and J usage is TRBJ2-3, with a tentative D call TRBD2 (6 bases). The V gene's germline CDR1 is SGHNT and CDR2 YYREEE (reference sequence). Trimming removed 4 bases from V and 3 bases from J, with 18 bases in between. The CDR3 runs to 16 residues.

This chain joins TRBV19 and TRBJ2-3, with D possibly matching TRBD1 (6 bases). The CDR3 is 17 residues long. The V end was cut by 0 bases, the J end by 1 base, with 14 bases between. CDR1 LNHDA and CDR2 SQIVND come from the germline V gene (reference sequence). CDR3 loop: CASSIDGSDSRTDTQYF. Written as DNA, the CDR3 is TGTGCCAGTAGTATAGATGGTTCGGACAGTCGCACAGATACGCAGTATTTT.

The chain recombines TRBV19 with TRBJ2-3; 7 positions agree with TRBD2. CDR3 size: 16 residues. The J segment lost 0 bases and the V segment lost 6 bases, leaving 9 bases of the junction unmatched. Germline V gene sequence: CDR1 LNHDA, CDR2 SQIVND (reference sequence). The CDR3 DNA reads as TGTGCCAGTAGCCACACCGGGACTACTAGCACAGATACGCAGTATTTT. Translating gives CASSHTGTTSTDTQYF.

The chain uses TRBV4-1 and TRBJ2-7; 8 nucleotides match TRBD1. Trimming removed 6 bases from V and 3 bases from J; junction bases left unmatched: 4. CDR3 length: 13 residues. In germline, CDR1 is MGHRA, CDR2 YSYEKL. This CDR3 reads CASRQGDIYEQYF. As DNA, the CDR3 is TGCGCCAGCAGACAGGGGGACATCTACGAGCAGTACTTC.

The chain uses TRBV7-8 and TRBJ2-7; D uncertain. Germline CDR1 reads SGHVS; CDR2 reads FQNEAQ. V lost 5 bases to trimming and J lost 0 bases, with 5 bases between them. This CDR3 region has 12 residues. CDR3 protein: CASSPISYEQYF. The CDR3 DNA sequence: TGTGCCAGCAGCCCCATCTCCTACGAGCAGTACTTC.

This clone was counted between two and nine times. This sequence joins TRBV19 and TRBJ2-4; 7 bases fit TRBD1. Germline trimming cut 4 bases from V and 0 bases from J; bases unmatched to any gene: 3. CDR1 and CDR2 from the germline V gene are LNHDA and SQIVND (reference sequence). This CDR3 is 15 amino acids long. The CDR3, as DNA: TGTGCCAGTAGTAAGACAGGGATAGCCAAAAACATTCAGTACTTC. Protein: CASSKTGIAKNIQYF.

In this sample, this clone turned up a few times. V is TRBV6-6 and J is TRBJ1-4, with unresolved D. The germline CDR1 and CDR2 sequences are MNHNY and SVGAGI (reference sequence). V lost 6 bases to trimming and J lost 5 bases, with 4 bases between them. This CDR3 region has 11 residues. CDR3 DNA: TGTGCCAGCAGGAGAAATGAAAAACTGTTTTTT. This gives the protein CASRRNEKLFF.

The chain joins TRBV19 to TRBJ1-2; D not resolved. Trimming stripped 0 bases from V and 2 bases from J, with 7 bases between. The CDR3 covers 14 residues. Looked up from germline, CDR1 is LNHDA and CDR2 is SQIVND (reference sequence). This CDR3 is CASSIDQANYGYTF. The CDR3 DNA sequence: TGTGCCAGTAGTATAGATCAAGCCAACTATGGCTACACCTTC.

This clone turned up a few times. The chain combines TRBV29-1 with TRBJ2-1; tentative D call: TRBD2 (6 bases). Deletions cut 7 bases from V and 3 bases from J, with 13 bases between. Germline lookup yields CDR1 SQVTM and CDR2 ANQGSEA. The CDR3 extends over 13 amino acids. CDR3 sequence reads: CSASGLNYNEQFF. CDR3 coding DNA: TGCAGCGCCTCGGGACTTAACTACAATGAGCAGTTCTTC.

The CDR3 is CASSQILQGNYGYTF. CDR3 in DNA: TGCGCCAGCAGCCAGATACTACAGGGTAACTATGGCTACACCTTC. This sequence joins TRBV4-3 and TRBJ1-2, with D possibly TRBD1 on 6 matching bases. Between the trimmed V and J ends, which lost 3 bases and 1 base, there was a span of 12 bases. This CDR3 region has 15 residues. The germline gives CDR1 LGHNA, CDR2 YSLEER.

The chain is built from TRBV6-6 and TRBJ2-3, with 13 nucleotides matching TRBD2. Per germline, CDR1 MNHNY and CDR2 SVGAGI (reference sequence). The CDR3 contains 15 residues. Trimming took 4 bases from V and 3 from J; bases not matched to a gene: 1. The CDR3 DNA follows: TGTGCCAGCAGTTTGGGACTAGCGGGGACAGATACGCAGTATTTT. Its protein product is CASSLGLAGTDTQYF.

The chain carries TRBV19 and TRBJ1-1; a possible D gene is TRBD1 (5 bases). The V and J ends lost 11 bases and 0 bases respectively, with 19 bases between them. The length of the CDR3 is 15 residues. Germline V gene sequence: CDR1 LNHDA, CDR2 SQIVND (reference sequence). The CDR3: CAVLSGGVMNTEAFF. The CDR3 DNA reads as TGTGCCGTTCTTTCGGGGGGGGTAATGAACACTGAAGCTTTCTTT.

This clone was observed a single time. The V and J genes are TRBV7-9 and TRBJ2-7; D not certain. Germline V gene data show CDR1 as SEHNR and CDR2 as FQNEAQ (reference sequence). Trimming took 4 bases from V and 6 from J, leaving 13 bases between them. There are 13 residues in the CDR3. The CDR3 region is CASSSQSEPEQYF. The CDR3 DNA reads TGTGCCAGCAGCTCGCAATCTGAGCCCGAGCAGTACTTC.

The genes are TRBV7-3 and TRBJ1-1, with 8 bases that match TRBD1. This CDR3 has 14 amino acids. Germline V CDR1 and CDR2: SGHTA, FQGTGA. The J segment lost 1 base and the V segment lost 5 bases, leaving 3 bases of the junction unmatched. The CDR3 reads CASSQGAANTEAFF. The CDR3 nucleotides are TGTGCCAGCAGCCAGGGGGCGGCGAACACTGAAGCTTTCTTT.